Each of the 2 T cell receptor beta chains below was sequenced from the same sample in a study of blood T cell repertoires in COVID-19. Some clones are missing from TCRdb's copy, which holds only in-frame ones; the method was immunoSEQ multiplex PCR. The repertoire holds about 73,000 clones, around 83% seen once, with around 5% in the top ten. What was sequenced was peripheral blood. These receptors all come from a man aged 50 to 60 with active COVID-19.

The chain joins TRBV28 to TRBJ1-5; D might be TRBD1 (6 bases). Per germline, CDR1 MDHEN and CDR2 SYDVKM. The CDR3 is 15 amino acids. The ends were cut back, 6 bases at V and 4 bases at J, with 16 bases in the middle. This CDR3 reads CASSLGATNNQPQHF. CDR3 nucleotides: TGTGCCAGCAGCCTGGGGGCAACTAATAATCAGCCCCAGCATTTT.

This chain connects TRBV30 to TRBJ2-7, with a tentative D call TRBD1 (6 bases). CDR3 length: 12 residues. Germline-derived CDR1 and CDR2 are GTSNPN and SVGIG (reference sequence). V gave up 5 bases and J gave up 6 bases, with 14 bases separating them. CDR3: CAWSGVVREQYF. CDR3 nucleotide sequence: TGTGCCTGGTCAGGGGTGGTCCGCGAGCAGTACTTC.